This record looks at one T cell receptor beta chain sequence and its context. These data originate in a study of cytomegalovirus exposure and HLA in healthy donors. Overall study context: Assignment to the Caucasian-associated ancestry cluster applied to around 76% of the approximately 420 genotyped donors.

After removal of 3 bases from V and 7 bases from J, the junction contained 16 bases not matched to a gene. There are 17 residues in the CDR3. Per germline, CDR1 SGDLS and CDR2 YYNGEE. It was with 60 Vbeta and 13 Jbeta primers that the PCR ran. Profiling relied on immunoSEQ multiplex PCR, and the TCRdb table lists in-frame clones only, not all of them. Of a few hundred thousand clones listed, around 79% are singletons. The chain combines TRBV9 with TRBJ2-1, with 7 bases that match TRBD1. Specimen: PBMCs. This sequence originates from a girl aged 2 to 9 in good health and CMV-seronegative. CDR3 DNA: TGTGCCAGCAGCGCACTCTCCTCCTGGACAGGCGGAAATGAGCAGTTCTTC. Protein: CASSALSSWTGGNEQFF.